The sequence of this T cell receptor beta chain was determined in a study of T-cell memory formation after mild COVID-19 (dated by TCRdb to the early 2020s). Describing the broader study: TCR sequence clusters from the two donors were found to be largely donor specific. Two young, previously healthy adult volunteers made up the cohort, one male and one female. In a couple of donors, T-cell clones that expanded and contracted after mild COVID-19 were followed by sequencing TCRalpha and TCRbeta repertoires longitudinally.

Ficoll-Paque density gradient centrifugation was the method used to isolate PBMCs. Overall study outcomes, separate from this receptor: Some responding clones were found in pre-infection memory, which suggests that pre-existing cross-reactive memory T cells took part in the SARS-CoV-2 response. The study included only a couple of mild cases, and larger cohorts that include severe cases with pre-infection samples were judged to be necessary. Contracting CD4+ clones appeared mostly in the CM and EM memory subsets, whereas CD8+ clones were enriched in EMRA. Clones that contracted from day 15 to 85 showed balanced CD4/CD8 phenotypes, whereas a second wave of clones that expanded from day 15 to 37 leaned towards CD4+. Whether the second-wave clones peaking on day 37 were SARS-CoV-2 specific was not confirmed.

Sequenced using an Illumina NovaSeq 6000. cDNA libraries for TCRalpha and TCRbeta were prepared by 5'RACE using constant-segment primers, with sample barcodes and unique molecular identifiers added. RNA was extracted from every sample with Trizol reagent. Libraries were amplified in two PCR steps, with a second sample barcode and Illumina TruSeq adapters added in the second step. Sequencing of libraries was performed on an Illumina NovaSeq with 2 x 150 bp paired-end reads. Regarding the original processing steps: Demultiplexing of reads and collapsing into UMI-guided consensus sequences were performed with migec v1.2.7. Using mixcr v2.1.11, UMI consensuses were aligned to TRA and TRB V and J templates and then assembled into clonotypes. A clonotype was counted as expanded or contracted only if both edgeR and NoisET called the change significant, with noise models trained on biological replicates. For edgeR calls, the thresholds were a false discovery rate-adjusted p below 0.01 and a log2 fold-change of 1. As an exploratory analysis of dynamics, PCA with hierarchical clustering was applied to max-normalized trajectories of the 1000 most abundant clonotypes. Separately sequenced CD4+ and CD8+ repertoires were used to assign a CD4 or CD8 phenotype to each responding clone. Using fastp trimming at Q25 and MiXCR clonotype assembly, TCRdb reanalyzed the public sequencing data and kept in-frame beta chains. Identical CDR3 protein sequences are pooled into one entry, listed with their most common genes and DNA. The authors' filters were not applied to this entry. This sample gives about 290,000 distinct CDR3 sequences in total; more than 15% of them show up just once. The ten top clones hold roughly 20% of the sample.

The CDR3 holds 14 amino acids from the cysteine to the phenylalanine. CDR3 DNA is the only sequence kept; it has 42 bases, read in frame from the first base. The germline V and J ends show losses of 4 bases and 3 bases respectively, and no gene match explains 2 bases of the junction. In regard to this clonotype: Its antigen is not yet known. Within one base of it there is no much larger clone, and no base qualities were kept.

The V and J genes are TRBV12-3 or TRBV12-4 and TRBJ1-5, with 8 junctional bases fitting TRBD1. Sequencing was done on a sample of PBMCs or a T cell subset sorted from them (not recorded which). This TCR derives from a young man who had mild COVID-19 (a few samples of this study predate the infection). The sample titles of this study are shuffled in the database, so cell type and time point are left out; the donor was told from shared clones. CDR3 reads: CASSSGGNNQPQHF. The DNA sequence is given as TGTGCCAGCAGTTCAGGGGGCAACAATCAGCCCCAGCATTTT.